What follows are 17 T cell receptor delta chains derived from one specimen sequenced in a study of gamma-delta chains in newborns, infants, children. TCRdb re-processed the reads via CATT. The repertoire holds roughly 4,000 delta-chain clones, with approximately 44% as singletons. Material: blood, obtained at week 6. The receptor set was obtained from a child who was a newborn, infant or young child, either healthy, febrile or measles-vaccinated (not recorded which).

This chain joins TRDV2 and TRDJ1; 11 bases agree with TRDD3. This CDR3 has 17 residues. Per germline, CDR1 GEAIGNYY and CDR2 EKD. V lost 1 base and J lost 6; bases outside the gene matches: 12. As DNA, the CDR3 is TGTGCCTGTGACACGACTCCCTGGGGGATACTCACAAATAAACTCATCTTT. This gives the protein CACDTTPWGILTNKLIF.

This clone was observed a handful of times. The chain recombines TRDV1 with TRDJ1; 12 positions agree with TRDD3. This CDR3 is 24 amino acids long. Germline trimming cut 1 base from V and 1 base from J; bases unmatched to any gene: 25. Germline lookup yields CDR1 TSWWSYY and CDR2 QGS. The CDR3 here is CALGEHTSYWGIQGFLRPTDKLIF. In DNA form, the CDR3 reads TGTGCTCTTGGGGAACATACCTCGTACTGGGGGATACAGGGGTTTTTACGACCCACCGATAAACTCATCTTT.

This clone was counted a few times. The rearrangement joins TRDV1 to TRDJ1; 7 nucleotides line up with TRDD3. The CDR3 runs to 22 residues. Germline CDR1 is TSWWSYY and CDR2 is QGS. After removal of 1 base from V and 0 bases from J, the junction contained 23 bases not matched to a gene. The CDR3 bases are TGTGCTCTTGGGGAACCAGTTGTGTCCGTCGGGGGATTTGATCTGTACACCGATAAACTCATCTTT. Residues: CALGEPVVSVGGFDLYTDKLIF.

As regards this clone: This may stem from a read error, because a much larger clone lies one nucleotide away. Other DNA sequences from this sample encode an identical CDR3 as well. The chain employs TRAV29/DV5 and TRDJ1, with 7 bases lining up with TRDD3. The CDR3 runs to 17 residues. Germline V gene data show CDR1 as NSMFDY and CDR2 as ISSIKDK. Losses at the gene ends were 0 bases for V and 11 bases for J; bases not matched to a gene: 22. CDR3 sequence (DNA): TGTGCAGCAAGCGGGAGGACCTCTGGGGGGTACGGTTGGGGTCTCATCTTT. This codes for CAASGRTSGGYGWGLIF. The whole variable domain, filled in from reference TRAV29/DV5 and TRDJ1, reads DQQVKQNSPSLSVQEGRISILNCDYTNSMFDYFLWYKKYPAEGPTFLISISSIKDKNEDGRFTVFLNKSAKHLSLHIVPSQPGDSAVYFCAASGRTSGGYGWGLIFGKGTRVTVEP.

With respect to this clone: A much larger clone lies one base from this, so it may be a read error. This rearrangement joins TRAV29/DV5 to TRDJ1; 7 bases agree with TRDD3. Germline V lookup: CDR1 NSMFDY, CDR2 ISSIKDK. This CDR3 is 19 amino acids long. CDR3 sequence reads: CAVSAFRVGDTDTLDKLIF. The CDR3 region has the DNA TGTGCAGTAAGCGCTTTCCGAGTGGGGGACACGGACACCCTCGATAAACTCATCTTT. The variable domain in full, completed from reference TRAV29/DV5 and TRDJ1, reads DQQVKQNSPSLSVQEGRISILNCDYTNSMFDYFLWYKKYPAEGPTFLISISSIKDKNEDGRFTVFLNKSAKHLSLHIVPSQPGDSAVYFCAVSAFRVGDTDTLDKLIFGKGTRVTVEP.

Note on this clone: It differs at one base from a far larger clone, so likely a read error. The chain is built from TRDV2 and TRDJ1; D gene ambiguous. CDR3 length: 14 residues. Germline V lookup: CDR1 GEAIGNYY, CDR2 EKD. Trimming cost V 3 bases and J 0 bases, with 10 bases left between them. CDR3 DNA sequence: TGTGCCTGTGACGCCCTCGAGTACACCGATAAACTCATCTTT. This sequence encodes CACDALEYTDKLIF.

The J gene is TRDJ1, the V gene TRDV1; 7 nucleotides line up with TRDD3. The CDR3 spans 19 residues. Germline-derived CDR1 and CDR2 are TSWWSYY and QGS. J gave up 3 bases and V 2 bases, and 18 bases lay outside the gene matches. CDR3 DNA sequence: TGTGCTCTTGGGGAAGTCCGGTACTGGGGCCCGAGCGGGGCCGATAAACTCATCTTT. Its protein is CALGEVRYWGPSGADKLIF.

The rearrangement joins TRDV2 to TRDJ1; 8 positions match TRDD3. CDR3 size: 14 residues. Germline V gives CDR1 GEAIGNYY, CDR2 EKD. Trimming took 3 bases from V and 7 from J; bases not matched to a gene: 9. DNA of the CDR3: TGTGCCTGTGACCTTTACTGGGGGCCCTGTAAACTCATCTTT. Its protein product is CACDLYWGPCKLIF.

J is TRDJ2 and V is TRDV2, with 7 bases matching TRDD3. V trimming: 4 bases; J trimming: 1 base; junction bases outside the gene matches: 8. The CDR3 is made up of 16 amino acids. Germline V gives CDR1 GEAIGNYY, CDR2 EKD. The CDR3 nucleotides read TGTGCCTGTGAAGTCGCTGGGGGGGGTTTGACAGCACAACTCTTCTTT. This gives the protein CACEVAGGGLTAQLFF.

This clone has more than one count but fewer than ten. J is TRDJ1 and V is TRDV2, with 12 bases identical to TRDD3. V shed 3 bases, J shed 7 bases, and the junction held 2 bases outside the gene matches. CDR3 length: 13 residues. The germline CDR1 and CDR2 sequences are GEAIGNYY and EKD. CDR3 protein: CACDVLGDTKLIF. For the CDR3, the DNA is TGTGCCTGTGACGTACTGGGGGATACTAAACTCATCTTT.

This clone was recorded a few times. The rearrangement links TRDV2 to TRDJ2; 8 bases agree with TRDD3. CDR1 and CDR2 (germline): GEAIGNYY, EKD. The CDR3 totals 15 residues. The V gene end was trimmed by 0 bases and the J gene end by 1 base; junction bases not matched to a gene: 0. This CDR3 reads CACDTLGDLTAQLFF. Here the CDR3 DNA reads TGTGCCTGTGACACCCTGGGGGATTTGACAGCACAACTCTTCTTT.

This clone was detected only a few times. This sequence joins TRDV1 and TRDJ1; 12 bases are shared with TRDD3. Germline V gene lookup returns CDR1 TSWWSYY and CDR2 QGS. With 3 bases clipped from V and 3 bases from J, the junction kept 29 bases outside the gene matches. The CDR3 is 24 amino acids. CDR3 sequence reads: CALGDHFPLQFYTGGYKEADKLIF. The CDR3 region has the DNA TGTGCTCTTGGGGATCATTTTCCCCTCCAGTTCTATACTGGGGGATACAAGGAGGCCGATAAACTCATCTTT.

This clone counts as medium-sized. The chain has TRDV3 and TRDJ1; 8 bases fit TRDD3. V lost 1 base to trimming and J lost 2 bases; unmatched junction nucleotides: 18. This CDR3 spans 18 amino acids. Germline V gene data show CDR1 as TVYSNPD and CDR2 as GDNSRS (reference sequence). The CDR3 protein is CAFILRMPLGIRTDKLIF. The CDR3, as DNA: TGTGCCTTTATCCTACGGATGCCACTAGGGATACGAACCGATAAACTCATCTTT.

The V and J genes are TRDV3 and TRDJ1, with 8 bases identical to TRDD3. The V and J ends lost 3 bases and 1 base, in that order; junction bases with no gene match: 28. Per the germline V gene, CDR1 is TVYSNPD and CDR2 is GDNSRS (reference sequence). This CDR3 contains 21 residues. The CDR3 DNA reads TGTGCCTTCCCCAGGGGGGGTCCTACTGATGGGGGATGGCCTTGCACCGATAAACTCATCTTT. Amino acids: CAFPRGGPTDGGWPCTDKLIF.

This clone is labeled as medium-sized. Distinct nucleotide sequences in the sample also encode this CDR3. This sequence joins TRDV2 and TRDJ3; 13 bases align to TRDD3. Per the germline V gene, CDR1 is GEAIGNYY and CDR2 is EKD. J was trimmed by 0 bases and V by 0 bases; bases with no gene match: 7. There are 21 residues in the CDR3. The CDR3 loop is CACDTVLGDTPSSWDTRQMFF. The CDR3 coding sequence is TGTGCCTGTGACACCGTACTGGGGGATACGCCTAGCTCCTGGGACACCCGACAGATGTTTTTC.

With respect to this clone: A read error is possible here, since a much larger clone lies one base away. The chain links TRDV2 to TRDJ3; 11 bases map to TRDD3. Germline CDR1 is GEAIGNYY and CDR2 is EKD. With V trimmed by 5 bases and J by 0 bases, 8 bases remained unmatched. The CDR3 is made up of 19 amino acids. The CDR3 bases are TGTGCCTGTGGCACACTGGGGGATAGCGGCTCCTGGGACACCCGACAGATGTTTTTC. It translates to CACGTLGDSGSWDTRQMFF.

This clone was recorded only once. A much bigger clone sits one base away, suggesting this may be a read error. The gene calls are TRDV1 and TRDJ1, with TRDD3 matching over 7 bases. The CDR3 runs to 17 residues. V gave up 2 bases and J gave up 0 bases; unmatched junction bases: 9. Looked up from germline, CDR1 is TSWWSYY and CDR2 is QGS. The CDR3 loop is CALGEATTGAYTDKLIF. In DNA, the CDR3 is TGTGCTCTTGGGGAAGCTACGACTGGGGCGTACACCGATAAACTCATCTTT.